Below, 14 T cell receptor beta chains from the same sample are listed, as sequenced in a study of blood T cell repertoires in COVID-19. Libraries were prepared by immunoSEQ multiplex PCR; TCRdb keeps only in-frame clonotypes and omits some of them. The sample yields about 100,000 clones, more than 75% seen once. What was sequenced was peripheral blood. The receptor source for this set is a human donor in a cohort sampled during active COVID-19.

This clone showed up just a few times. The genes are TRBV7-2 and TRBJ2-3; TRBD2 matches 9 bases. Trimming cost V 1 base and J 1 base; bases outside gene matches: 3. The CDR3 is 16 amino acids. Germline CDR1 reads SGHTA; CDR2 reads FQGNSA. Here the CDR3 DNA reads TGTGCCAGCAGCTTAGGAGAGCGGGAGGGCACAGATACGCAGTATTTT. Protein product: CASSLGEREGTDTQYF. Filled out from reference TRBV7-2 and TRBJ2-3, the complete variable domain reads GAGVSQSPSNKVTEKGKDVELRCDPISGHTALYWYRQSLGQGLEFLIYFQGNSAPDKSGLPSDRFSAERTGGSVSTLTIQRTQQEDSAVYLCASSLGEREGTDTQYFGPGTRLTVL.

The chain joins TRBV6-2 or TRBV6-3 to TRBJ2-2; the D is unclear. There are 12 residues in the CDR3. V was cut by 3 bases and J by 5 bases, with 4 bases left in between. The germline V gene encodes CDR1 MNHEY and CDR2 SVGEGT. CDR3 coding DNA: TGTGCCAGCAGTTATTCGACCGGGGAGCTGTTTTTT. It translates to CASSYSTGELFF.

The rearrangement links TRBV5-1 to TRBJ1-1, with D hard to call. CDR1 is SGHRS and CDR2 is YFSETQ in the germline V gene. The CDR3 covers 14 residues. V lost 0 bases, J lost 0 bases, and 6 bases lay in between. The CDR3 loop is CASSLGGMNTEAFF. The CDR3 DNA is TGCGCCAGCAGCTTGGGAGGGATGAACACTGAAGCTTTCTTT.

The chain links TRBV19 to TRBJ2-4; D may be TRBD1 (5 bases). The CDR3 totals 11 residues. V lost 8 bases, J lost 5 bases, and 7 bases lay in between. In germline, CDR1 is LNHDA, CDR2 SQIVND (reference sequence). CDR3 sequence reads: CASARENIQYF. The CDR3 DNA follows: TGTGCCAGTGCCAGGGAAAACATTCAGTACTTC.

This chain connects TRBV30 to TRBJ1-2; possibly TRBD1 for D (5 bases). Trimming removed 4 bases from V and 9 bases from J, with 12 bases in between. The CDR3 is made up of 11 amino acids. Germline values: CDR1 GTSNPN, CDR2 SVGIG (reference sequence). This CDR3 is CAWTTYRSYTF. The CDR3 DNA is TGTGCCTGGACCACATACAGGAGCTACACCTTC.

The rearrangement links TRBV4-1 to TRBJ2-4; maybe TRBD2 (5 bases). The CDR3 extends over 19 amino acids. The V gene's germline CDR1 is MGHRA and CDR2 YSYEKL. V gave up 1 base and J gave up 8 bases, with 27 bases separating them. CDR3 region: CASSQGLMGSRGGWYIQYF. CDR3 DNA: TGCGCCAGCAGCCAAGGGCTGATGGGCTCGCGTGGAGGTTGGTACATTCAGTACTTC.

The chain recombines TRBV7-9 with TRBJ1-4, with TRBD1 matching over 11 bases. Germline V gives CDR1 SEHNR, CDR2 FQNEAQ (reference sequence). The CDR3 length is 18 residues. V was clipped by 5 bases and J by 8 bases; unmatched bases: 16. The CDR3 reads CASSLSGDRGDRREKLFF. As DNA, the CDR3 is TGTGCCAGCAGCCTAAGCGGGGACAGGGGGGATCGTCGGGAAAAACTGTTTTTT.

The V call is TRBV9, the J call TRBJ2-1; TRBD2 matches at 10 bases. V dropped 4 bases and J dropped 2; count of bases not matched to a gene: 6. Germline V lookup: CDR1 SGDLS, CDR2 YYNGEE. CDR3 length equals 16 residues. CDR3 bases: TGTGCCAGCAGCCCTACCGGGACTAGCGCCTACAATGAGCAGTTCTTC. Its protein product is CASSPTGTSAYNEQFF.

The chain joins TRBV7-2 to TRBJ1-3; 8 positions agree with TRBD1. Trimming at V came to 6 bases and at J to 0 bases, leaving 4 bases not matched to a gene. CDR1 is SGHTA and CDR2 is FQGNSA in the germline V gene. The CDR3 contains 15 residues. The CDR3 DNA reads TGTGCCAGCAGACTCACAGGGGGCTCTGGAAACACCATATATTTT. Its protein is CASRLTGGSGNTIYF. Combining the CDR3 with reference TRBV7-2 and TRBJ1-3 gives the whole variable domain GAGVSQSPSNKVTEKGKDVELRCDPISGHTALYWYRQSLGQGLEFLIYFQGNSAPDKSGLPSDRFSAERTGGSVSTLTIQRTQQEDSAVYLCASRLTGGSGNTIYFGEGSWLTVV.

The chain joins TRBV7-2 to TRBJ2-5, with TRBD2 as a possible D gene (5 bases). The CDR3 length is 15 residues. Germline values: CDR1 SGHTA, CDR2 FQGNSA. The germline V and J ends were trimmed by 8 bases and 4 bases, with 20 bases remaining between them. DNA for the CDR3: TGTGCCAGCGTTCCCCCGGGGTCGCGGCGAGAGACCCAGTACTTC. Protein: CASVPPGSRRETQYF.

The chain links TRBV1 to TRBJ1-3. TRBV1 counts as a pseudogene. This CDR3 region has 12 residues. Here the CDR3 reads CTSGRGGNTIYF. Written as DNA, the CDR3 is TGCACCAGCGGTCGGGGTGGAAACACCATATATTTT.

This clone was found once. This chain uses TRBV19 with TRBJ1-3; 7 positions agree with TRBD1. Trimming removed 4 bases from V and 2 bases from J; junction bases left unmatched: 2. The CDR3 extends over 14 amino acids. Germline V lookup: CDR1 LNHDA, CDR2 SQIVND (reference sequence). The CDR3 loop is CASSTTGTGNTIYF. CDR3 bases: TGTGCCAGTAGTACGACAGGGACTGGAAACACCATATATTTT.

This clone was picked up one time. The chain recombines TRBV5-1 with TRBJ2-7; TRBD2 agrees at 10 bases. V shed 1 base and J 2 bases; nucleotides not matched to a gene: 0. The germline V gene has CDR1 SGHRS and CDR2 YFSETQ. The CDR3 consists of 14 residues. The CDR3 is CASSLSGRAYEQYF. In DNA form, the CDR3 reads TGCGCCAGCAGCTTGAGCGGGAGGGCCTACGAGCAGTACTTC.

The J gene is TRBJ1-6, the V gene TRBV9, with D unresolved. The V end was cut by 4 bases, the J end by 7 bases, with 12 bases between. Germline CDR1 SGDLS, CDR2 YYNGEE. CDR3 size: 14 residues. The CDR3 protein is CASSRGFTNSPLHF. CDR3 DNA: TGTGCCAGCAGCCGTGGTTTTACAAATTCACCCCTCCACTTT.